This T cell receptor beta chain comes out of a study of blood T cells in healthy people across ages. The authors ran a second PCR of 7 to 11 cycles using a sample-barcoded 5' primer and a J-beta primer mix. TCRdb fed the 5' RACE reads into MiXCR, producing one record per CDR3 protein. The sample includes 1.2 million to 1.5 million distinct CDR3 sequences, approximately 40% of them seen just once. The germline gives CDR1 ENHRY, CDR2 SYGVKD. This CDR3 has 14 amino acids. J was trimmed by 4 bases and V by 0 bases; bases with no gene match: 2. Many counts were recorded for this clonotype. The V call is TRBV10-3, the J call TRBJ1-2; 7 bases map to TRBD1. The sample consisted of blood. The TCR comes from a woman between 18 and 29 years old in good health. Here the CDR3 DNA reads TGTGCCATCAGTGAGTCTGACAGGGCCTATGGCTACACCTTC. Protein: CAISESDRAYGYTF.